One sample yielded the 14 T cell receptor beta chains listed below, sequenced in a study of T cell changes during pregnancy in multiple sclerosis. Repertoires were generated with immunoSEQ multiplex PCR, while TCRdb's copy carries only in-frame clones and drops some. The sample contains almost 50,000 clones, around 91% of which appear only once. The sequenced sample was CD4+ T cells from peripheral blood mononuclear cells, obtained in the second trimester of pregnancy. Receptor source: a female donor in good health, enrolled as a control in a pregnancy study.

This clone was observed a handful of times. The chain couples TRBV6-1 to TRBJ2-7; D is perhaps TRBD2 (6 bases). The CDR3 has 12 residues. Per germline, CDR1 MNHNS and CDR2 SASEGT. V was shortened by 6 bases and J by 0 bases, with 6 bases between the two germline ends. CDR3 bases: TGTGCCAGCAGGACTAGCTCCTACGAGCAGTACTTC. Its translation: CASRTSSYEQYF.

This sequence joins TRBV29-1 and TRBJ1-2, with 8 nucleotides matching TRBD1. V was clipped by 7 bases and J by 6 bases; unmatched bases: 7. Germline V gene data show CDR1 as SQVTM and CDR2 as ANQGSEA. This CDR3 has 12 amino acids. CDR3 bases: TGCAGCGACTGGACAGGGAAGAATGGCTACACCTTC. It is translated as CSDWTGKNGYTF.

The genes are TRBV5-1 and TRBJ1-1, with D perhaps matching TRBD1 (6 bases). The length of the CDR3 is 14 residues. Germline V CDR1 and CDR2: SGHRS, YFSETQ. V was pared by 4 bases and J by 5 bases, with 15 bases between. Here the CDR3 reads CASSGGPGRTEAFF. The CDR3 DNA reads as TGCGCCAGCAGCGGGGGCCCCGGGAGGACTGAAGCTTTCTTT.

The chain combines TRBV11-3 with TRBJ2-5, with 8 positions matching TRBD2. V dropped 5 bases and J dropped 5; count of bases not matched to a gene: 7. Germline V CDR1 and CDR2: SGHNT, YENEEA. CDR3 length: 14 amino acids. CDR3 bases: TGTGCCAGCAGCGCAAGGACTAGCCGCGAGACCCAGTACTTC. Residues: CASSARTSRETQYF.

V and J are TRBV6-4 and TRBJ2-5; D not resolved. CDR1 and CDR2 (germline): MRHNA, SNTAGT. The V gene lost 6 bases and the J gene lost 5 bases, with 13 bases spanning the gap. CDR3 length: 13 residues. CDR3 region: CASSREVRETQYF. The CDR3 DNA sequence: TGTGCCAGCAGCCGAGAGGTTAGGGAGACCCAGTACTTC.

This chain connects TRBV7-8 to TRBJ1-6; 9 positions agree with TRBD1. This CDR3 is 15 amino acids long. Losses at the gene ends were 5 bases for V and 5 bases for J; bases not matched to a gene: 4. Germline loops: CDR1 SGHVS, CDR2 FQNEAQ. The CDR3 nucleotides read TGTGCCAGCAGCCCCCGGGACAGGGATAATTCACCCCTCCACTTT. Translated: CASSPRDRDNSPLHF.

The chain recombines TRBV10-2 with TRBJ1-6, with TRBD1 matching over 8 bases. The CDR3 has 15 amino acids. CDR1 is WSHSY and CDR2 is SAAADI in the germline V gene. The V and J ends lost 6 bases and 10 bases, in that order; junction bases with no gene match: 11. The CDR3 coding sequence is TGCGCCAGCAGGGCCACTAACAGGGGGGGCTCACCCCTCCACTTT. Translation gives CASRATNRGGSPLHF.

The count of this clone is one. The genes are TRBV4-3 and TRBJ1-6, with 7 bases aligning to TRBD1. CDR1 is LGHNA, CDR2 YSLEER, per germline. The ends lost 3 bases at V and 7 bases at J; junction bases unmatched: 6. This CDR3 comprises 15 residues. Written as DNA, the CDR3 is TGCGCCAGCAGCCATGTAGACAGGGACAATTCACCCCTCCACTTT. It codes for CASSHVDRDNSPLHF.

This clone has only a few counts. This CDR3 reads CASSPPEVNTEAFF. DNA of the CDR3: TGTGCCAGCTCACCACCTGAGGTGAACACTGAAGCTTTCTTT. This chain links TRBV18 with TRBJ1-1; no definite D call. In germline, CDR1 is KGHSH, CDR2 LQKENI. CDR3 size: 14 residues. Trimming took off 0 bases at V and 0 bases at J, with 5 bases between the two ends. Full variable domain (rest looked up from reference TRBV18 and TRBJ1-1): NAGVMQNPRHLVRRRGQEARLRCSPMKGHSHVYWYRQLPEEGLKFMVYLQKENIIDESGMPKERFSAEFPKEGPSILRIQQVVRGDSAAYFCASSPPEVNTEAFFGQGTRLTVV.

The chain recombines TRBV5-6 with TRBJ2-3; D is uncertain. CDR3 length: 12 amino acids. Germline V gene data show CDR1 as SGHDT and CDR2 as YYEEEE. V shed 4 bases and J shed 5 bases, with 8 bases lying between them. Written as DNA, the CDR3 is TGTGCCAGCAGCGAGGTGGGAGATACGCAGTATTTT. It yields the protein CASSEVGDTQYF.

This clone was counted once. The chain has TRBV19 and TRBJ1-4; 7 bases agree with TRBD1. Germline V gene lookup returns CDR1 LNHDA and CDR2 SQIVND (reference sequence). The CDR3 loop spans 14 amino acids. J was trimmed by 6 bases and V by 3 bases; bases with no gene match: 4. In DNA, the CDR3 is TGTGCCAGTAGTATCAGCAGGGGGTATGAAAAACTGTTTTTT. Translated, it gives CASSISRGYEKLFF.

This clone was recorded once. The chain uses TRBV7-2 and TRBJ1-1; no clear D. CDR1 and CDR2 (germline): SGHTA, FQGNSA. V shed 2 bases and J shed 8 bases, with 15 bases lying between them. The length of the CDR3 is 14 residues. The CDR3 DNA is TGTGCCAGCAGCTTAAACGTCTTTGAGTGGGAAGCTTTCTTT. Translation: CASSLNVFEWEAFF. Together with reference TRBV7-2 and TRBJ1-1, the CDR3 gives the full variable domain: GAGVSQSPSNKVTEKGKDVELRCDPISGHTALYWYRQSLGQGLEFLIYFQGNSAPDKSGLPSDRFSAERTGGSVSTLTIQRTQQEDSAVYLCASSLNVFEWEAFFGQGTRLTVV.

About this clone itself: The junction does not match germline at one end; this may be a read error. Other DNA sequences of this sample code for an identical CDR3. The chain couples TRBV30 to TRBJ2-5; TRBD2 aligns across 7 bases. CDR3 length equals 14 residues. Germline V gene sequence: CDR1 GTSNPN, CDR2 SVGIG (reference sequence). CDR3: CAWSELADQGTQYF. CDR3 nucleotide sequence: TGTGCTTGGAGTGAGCTAGCGGACCAAGGGACCCAGTACTTC. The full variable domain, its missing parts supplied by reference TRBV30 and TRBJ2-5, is SQTIHQWPATLVQPVGSPLSLECTVEGTSNPNLYWYRQAAGRGLQLLFYSVGIGQISSEVPQNLSASRPQDRQFILSSKKLLLSDSGFYLCAWSELADQGTQYFGPGTRLLVL.

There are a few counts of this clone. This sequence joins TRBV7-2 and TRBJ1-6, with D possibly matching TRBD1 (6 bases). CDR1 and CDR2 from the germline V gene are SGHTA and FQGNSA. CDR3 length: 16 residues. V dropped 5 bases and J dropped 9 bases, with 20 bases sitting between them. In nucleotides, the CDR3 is TGTGCCAGCAGCCTCGTGACAGGAGATAGGGGTTCACCCCTCCACTTT. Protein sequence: CASSLVTGDRGSPLHF.